The next 9 T cell receptor beta chains were all read from a single sample in a study of cytomegalovirus exposure and HLA in healthy donors. With 60 Vbeta and 13 Jbeta primers, the PCR was carried out. Profiling relied on immunoSEQ multiplex PCR, and the TCRdb table lists in-frame clones only, not all of them. The table includes roughly 200,000 clones, about 69% detected once. The material sequenced was PBMCs. These receptors all stem from a male donor in good health and CMV-seronegative.

The rearrangement links TRBV6-6 to TRBJ1-5, with D unclear. The CDR3 is made up of 14 amino acids. Germline CDR1 reads MNHNY; CDR2 reads SVGAGI (reference sequence). The germline V and J ends were trimmed by 5 bases and 2 bases, with 10 bases remaining between them. CDR3 loop: CASSPLGGNQPQHF. The CDR3 nucleotides are TGTGCCAGCAGTCCCCTCGGGGGCAATCAGCCCCAGCATTTT.

Concerning this clone: The junction and the germline gene differ at one end; a read error may be behind it. The chain recombines TRBV11-1 with TRBJ2-1; unclear D gene. CDR1 is SGHAT, CDR2 FQDESV, per germline (reference sequence). The CDR3 is 12 residues long. The CDR3 loop is CASSLDYDEQFF. In DNA form, the CDR3 reads TGTGCCAGCAGCTTAGACTACGATGAGCAGTTCTTC.

The V and J genes are TRBV5-6 and TRBJ1-2; TRBD1 is a possible D gene (5 bases). The CDR3 has 14 residues. V was shortened by 1 base and J by 6 bases, with 13 bases between the two germline ends. Germline-derived CDR1 and CDR2 are SGHDT and YYEEEE. The CDR3 sequence is CASSLWGGSDGYTF. CDR3 sequence (DNA): TGTGCCAGCAGCTTGTGGGGGGGTAGTGATGGCTACACCTTC.

The chain uses TRBV5-5 and TRBJ2-7; the D is unclear. CDR1 and CDR2 (germline): SGHKS, YYEKEE (reference sequence). The CDR3 is 11 residues long. The germline V and J ends were trimmed by 3 bases and 2 bases, with 3 bases remaining between them. The CDR3 region is CASSSTYEQYF. CDR3 sequence (DNA): TGTGCCAGCAGCTCCACCTACGAGCAGTACTTC.

The chain uses TRBV11-2 and TRBJ1-3, with D perhaps matching TRBD1 (6 bases). V lost 6 bases and J 0 bases, leaving 9 bases between the germline ends. The CDR3 runs to 14 residues. Germline V lookup: CDR1 SGHAT, CDR2 FQNNGV. The CDR3 loop reads CASRLQGSGNTIYF. The DNA of the CDR3 is TGTGCCAGCAGGCTACAGGGCTCTGGAAACACCATATATTTT.

The chain links TRBV9 to TRBJ2-2; 8 nucleotides line up with TRBD2. Germline V gives CDR1 SGDLS, CDR2 YYNGEE. The CDR3 sequence is 15 residues long. The trim removed 4 bases at V and 3 bases at J, leaving 5 bases unmatched. Here the CDR3 reads CASSTSGTYTGELFF. The DNA for the CDR3 is TGTGCCAGCAGCACTAGCGGAACTTACACCGGGGAGCTGTTTTTT.

The chain is built from TRBV5-4 and TRBJ1-1, with 8 bases aligning to TRBD1. Germline CDR1 reads SGHNT; CDR2 reads YYREEE (reference sequence). The CDR3 consists of 13 residues. The V and J ends lost 6 bases and 3 bases, in that order; junction bases with no gene match: 4. CDR3 DNA sequence: TGTGCCAGCATCATACAGGGGGACACTGAAGCTTTCTTT. Its translation: CASIIQGDTEAFF.

The V call is TRBV11-3, the J call TRBJ2-3; 13 bases line up with TRBD2. With V trimmed by 5 bases and J by 5 bases, 4 bases remained unmatched. This CDR3 is built from 15 residues. The germline CDR1 and CDR2 sequences are SGHNT and YENEEA. The CDR3 DNA is TGTGCCAGCAGCCACACTAGCGGGAGGGGAGATACGCAGTATTTT. Its protein is CASSHTSGRGDTQYF. The entire variable domain, with the rest obtained from reference TRBV11-3 and TRBJ2-3, is as follows: EAGVVQSPRYKIIEKKQPVAFWCNPISGHNTLYWYLQNLGQGPELLIRYENEEAVDDSQLPKDRFSAERLKGVDSTLKIQPAELGDSAVYLCASSHTSGRGDTQYFGPGTRLTVL.

The rearrangement links TRBV20-1 to TRBJ2-1; no firm D call. The V gene's germline CDR1 is DFQATT and CDR2 SNEGSKA (reference sequence). The CDR3 runs to 11 residues. V shed 6 bases and J shed 5 bases, with 8 bases lying between them. DNA for the CDR3: TGCAGTGCCCTGACTCACAATGAGCAGTTCTTC. It translates to CSALTHNEQFF.